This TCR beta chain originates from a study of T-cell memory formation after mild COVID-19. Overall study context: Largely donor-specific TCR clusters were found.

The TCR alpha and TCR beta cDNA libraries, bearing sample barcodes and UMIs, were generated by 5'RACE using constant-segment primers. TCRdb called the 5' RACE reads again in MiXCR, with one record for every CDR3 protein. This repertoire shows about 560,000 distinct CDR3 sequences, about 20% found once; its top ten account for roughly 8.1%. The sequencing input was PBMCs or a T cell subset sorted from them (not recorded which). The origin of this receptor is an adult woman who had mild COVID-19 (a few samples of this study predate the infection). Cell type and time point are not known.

The CDR3 region is CASRPTQGALGTEAFF. The CDR3 DNA reads TGTGCCAGCAGGCCCACACAGGGGGCGCTGGGCACTGAAGCTTTCTTT. The gene calls are TRBV11-2 and TRBJ1-1; 9 nucleotides line up with TRBD1. The germline gives CDR1 SGHAT, CDR2 FQNNGV. V shed 6 bases and J 4 bases; nucleotides not matched to a gene: 12. This CDR3 is built from 16 residues.